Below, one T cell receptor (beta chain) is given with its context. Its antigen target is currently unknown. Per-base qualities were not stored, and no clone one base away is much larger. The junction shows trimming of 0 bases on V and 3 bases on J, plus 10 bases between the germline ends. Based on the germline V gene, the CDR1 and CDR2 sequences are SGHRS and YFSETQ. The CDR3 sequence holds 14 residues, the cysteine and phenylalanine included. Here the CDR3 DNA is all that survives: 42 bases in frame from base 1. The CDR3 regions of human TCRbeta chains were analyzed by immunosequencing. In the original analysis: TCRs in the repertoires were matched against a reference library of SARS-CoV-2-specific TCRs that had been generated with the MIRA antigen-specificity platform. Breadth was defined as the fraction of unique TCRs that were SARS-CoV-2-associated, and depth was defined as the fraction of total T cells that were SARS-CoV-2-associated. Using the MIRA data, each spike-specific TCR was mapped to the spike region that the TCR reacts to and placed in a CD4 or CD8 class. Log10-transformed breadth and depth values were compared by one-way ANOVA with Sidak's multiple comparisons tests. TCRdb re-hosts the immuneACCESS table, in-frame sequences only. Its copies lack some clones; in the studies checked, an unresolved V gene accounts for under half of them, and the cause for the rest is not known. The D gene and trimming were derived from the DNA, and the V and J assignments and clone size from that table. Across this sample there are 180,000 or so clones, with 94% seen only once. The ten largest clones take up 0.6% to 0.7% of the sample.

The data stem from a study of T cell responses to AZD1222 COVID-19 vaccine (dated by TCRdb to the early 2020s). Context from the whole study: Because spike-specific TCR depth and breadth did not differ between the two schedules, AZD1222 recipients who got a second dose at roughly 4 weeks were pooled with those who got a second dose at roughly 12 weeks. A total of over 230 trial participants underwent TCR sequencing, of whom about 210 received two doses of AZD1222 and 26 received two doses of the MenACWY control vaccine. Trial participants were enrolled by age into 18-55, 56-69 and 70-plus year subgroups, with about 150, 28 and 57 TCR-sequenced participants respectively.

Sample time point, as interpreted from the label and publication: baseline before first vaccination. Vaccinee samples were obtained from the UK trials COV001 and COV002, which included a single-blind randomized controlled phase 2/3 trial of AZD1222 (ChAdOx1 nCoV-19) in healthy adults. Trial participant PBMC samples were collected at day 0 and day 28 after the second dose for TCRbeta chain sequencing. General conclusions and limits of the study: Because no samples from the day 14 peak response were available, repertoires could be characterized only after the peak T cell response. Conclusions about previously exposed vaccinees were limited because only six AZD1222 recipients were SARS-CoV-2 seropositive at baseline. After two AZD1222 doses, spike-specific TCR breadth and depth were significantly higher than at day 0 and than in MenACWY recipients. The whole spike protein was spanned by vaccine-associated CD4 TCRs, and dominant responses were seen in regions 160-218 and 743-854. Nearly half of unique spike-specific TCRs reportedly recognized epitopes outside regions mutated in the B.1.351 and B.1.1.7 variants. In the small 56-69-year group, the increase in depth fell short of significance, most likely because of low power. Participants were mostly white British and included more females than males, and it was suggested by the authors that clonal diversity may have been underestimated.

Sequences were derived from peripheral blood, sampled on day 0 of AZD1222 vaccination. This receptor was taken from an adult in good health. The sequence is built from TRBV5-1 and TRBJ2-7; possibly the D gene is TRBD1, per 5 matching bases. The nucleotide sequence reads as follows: TGCGCCAGCAGCTTGGTTCCCAGGGACTACGAGCAGTACTTC. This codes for CASSLVPRDYEQYF.